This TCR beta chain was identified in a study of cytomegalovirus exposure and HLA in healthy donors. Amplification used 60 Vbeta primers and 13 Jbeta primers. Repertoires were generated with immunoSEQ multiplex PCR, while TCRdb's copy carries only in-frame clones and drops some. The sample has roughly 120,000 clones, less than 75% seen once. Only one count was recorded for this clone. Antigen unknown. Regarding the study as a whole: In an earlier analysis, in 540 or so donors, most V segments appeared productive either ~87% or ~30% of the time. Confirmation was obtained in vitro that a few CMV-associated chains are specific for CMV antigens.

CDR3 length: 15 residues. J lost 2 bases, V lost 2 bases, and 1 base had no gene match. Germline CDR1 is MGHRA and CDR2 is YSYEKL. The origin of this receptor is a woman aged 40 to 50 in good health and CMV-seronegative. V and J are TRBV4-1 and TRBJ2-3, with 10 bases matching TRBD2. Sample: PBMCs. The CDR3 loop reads CASSQLAGDTDTQYF. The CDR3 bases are TGCGCCAGCAGCCAACTAGCGGGGGACACAGATACGCAGTATTTT.